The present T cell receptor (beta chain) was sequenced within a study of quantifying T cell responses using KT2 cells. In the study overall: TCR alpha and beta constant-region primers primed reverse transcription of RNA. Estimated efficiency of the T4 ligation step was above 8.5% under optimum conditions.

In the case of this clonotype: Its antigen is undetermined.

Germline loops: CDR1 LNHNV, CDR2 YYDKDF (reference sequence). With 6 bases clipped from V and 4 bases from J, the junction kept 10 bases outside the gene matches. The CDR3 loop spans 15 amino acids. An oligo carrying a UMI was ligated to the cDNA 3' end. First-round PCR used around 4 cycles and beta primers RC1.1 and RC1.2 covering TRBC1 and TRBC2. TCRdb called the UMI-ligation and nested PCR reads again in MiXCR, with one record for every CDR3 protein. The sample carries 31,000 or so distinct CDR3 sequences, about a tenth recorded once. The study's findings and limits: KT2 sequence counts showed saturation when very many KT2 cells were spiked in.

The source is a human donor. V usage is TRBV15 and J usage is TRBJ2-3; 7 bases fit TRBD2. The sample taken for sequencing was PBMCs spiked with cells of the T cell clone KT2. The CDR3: CATRPPGGGADTQYF. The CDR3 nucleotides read TGTGCCACCAGGCCCCCGGGTGGGGGGGCAGATACGCAGTATTTT.